This TCR beta chain was recorded in a study of T cells expressing NK-cell markers. The CDR3 spans 16 residues. With the 5' RACE reads reprocessed, TCRdb shows one record per CDR3 protein and no DNA. The sample table sets out hundreds of thousands of distinct CDR3 sequences. The clonotype was recovered from a man younger than 30 in good health. Specimen: blood T cells: a sorted CD56 or NKG2C T cell subset, CD4+ or CD8+ T cells, or bulk PBMC T cells (not recorded which). The V gene is TRBV12-3 or TRBV12-4, the J gene TRBJ2-3; TCRdb calls TRBD2, which cannot be checked without DNA. This CDR3 reads CASSSTGLSITDTQYF.